This T cell receptor (beta chain) comes out of a study of blood T cells in healthy people across ages. Extraction of total RNA produced a minimum of 5 micrograms from each sample. Germline assignment: CDR1 MNHEY and CDR2 SVGAGI. V shed 7 bases, J shed 2 bases, and the junction held 9 bases outside the gene matches. The CDR3 length is 15 residues. With a J-beta primer mix and a sample-barcoded 5' primer, a second PCR ran roughly 6 to 11 cycles. Every cDNA was tagged by a template-switch adaptor with 12 random nucleotides. TCRdb re-analysed the 5' RACE reads in MiXCR, keeping a single row per CDR3 protein. The table shows more than 800,000 distinct CDR3 sequences, with under 45% occurring only once.

Sequencing used blood. The TCR comes from a woman aged 60 to 75 in good health. The chain is built from TRBV6-5 and TRBJ2-5, with 8 bases fitting TRBD1. In DNA, the CDR3 is TGTGCCAGCACGCTCGCAGGGGGCTTACAAGAGACCCAGTACTTC. It translates to CASTLAGGLQETQYF.